This T cell receptor beta chain stems from a study of blood T cell repertoires in COVID-19. In the study overall: COVID-19 samples collected from the United States, Italy and Spain covered acute and convalescent phases. T cells, B-cell-depleted T cells, or PBMCs provided the cDNA or gDNA that served as material.

In the original analysis: Estimation of nucleated cell counts relied on the amplification of reference gene primers. Assay: immunoSEQ multiplex PCR; the TCRdb copy retains only in-frame clones and omits some. The DNA was the basis for D and trimming; V, J and clone size are from that table. Among about 220,000 clones, 65% to 90% were seen once, and the ten largest hold approximately 2.4%. The CDR3 runs 17 residues. V was clipped by 0 bases and J by 0 bases, with 14 bases between them. Germline-derived CDR1 and CDR2 are ENHRY and SYGVKD. Seattle researchers signed up patients amid active infection and tracked them longitudinally.

This sequence joins TRBV10-3 and TRBJ1-2; D is perhaps TRBD1 (5 bases). This TCR was sampled from an older woman with COVID-19, enrolled during active disease. Sequencing was carried out using peripheral blood. The CDR3 reads CAISESRGLLSNYGYTF. The DNA of the CDR3 is TGTGCCATCAGTGAGTCAAGGGGTCTACTGTCTAACTATGGCTACACCTTC.